This T cell receptor beta chain was recorded in a study of blood T cells in healthy people across ages. Findings and caveats of the study: Naive and antigen-experienced cells could not be conclusively compared, given unsorted PBMCs.

Trimming took 3 bases from V and 4 from J; bases not matched to a gene: 5. The CDR3 sequence is 14 residues long. CDR1 LNHNV and CDR2 YYDKDF come from the germline V gene (reference sequence). The authors ran a second PCR of 7 to 11 cycles using a sample-barcoded 5' primer and a J-beta primer mix. TCRdb used MiXCR to reprocess the 5' RACE reads, holding one entry per CDR3 protein. Altogether about 970,000 distinct CDR3 sequences are present, 45% to 60% being singletons, with the ten largest covering about a fifth. To note about this clonotype: The antigen is undetermined.

The sample consisted of blood. The V call is TRBV15, the J call TRBJ1-2; 7 positions agree with TRBD1. This TCR derives from a woman aged 55-69 years in good health. CDR3 bases: TGTGCCACCAGCAGCCCCGGGACAGTCTATGGCTACACCTTC. Protein product: CATSSPGTVYGYTF.